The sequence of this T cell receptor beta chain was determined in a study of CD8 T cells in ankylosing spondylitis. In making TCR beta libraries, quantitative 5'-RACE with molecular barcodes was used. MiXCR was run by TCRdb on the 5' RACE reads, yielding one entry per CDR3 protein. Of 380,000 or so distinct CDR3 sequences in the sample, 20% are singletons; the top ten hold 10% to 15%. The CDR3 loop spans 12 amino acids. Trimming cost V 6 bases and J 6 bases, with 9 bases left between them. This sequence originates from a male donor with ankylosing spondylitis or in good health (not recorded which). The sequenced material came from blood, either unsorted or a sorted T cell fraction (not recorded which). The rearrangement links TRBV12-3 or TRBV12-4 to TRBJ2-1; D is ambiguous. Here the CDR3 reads CASSPDLNEQFF. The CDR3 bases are TGTGCCAGCAGCCCGGACCTCAATGAGCAGTTCTTC.